Listed below are T cell receptor beta chains from one sample, sequenced in a study of CD8 T cells in Susac syndrome. TCRdb reprocessed the immunoSEQ multiplex PCR reads with MiXCR, giving one entry per CDR3 protein. The data show roughly 170,000 distinct CDR3 sequences, approximately 94% seen once. Material for sequencing was CD4+ T cells from PBMCs. The receptor source for this set is a human donor with multiple sclerosis. CDR3s include the opening cysteine and the closing phenylalanine or tryptophan. Each record gives: CDR3 length, D gene, V gene, clone size, J gene, CDR3 protein, CDR3 DNA. D genes are given only for firm matches. The size of a clone is reported for some rows only, either as once, few or many, or as a class for expanded clones.

12	TRBD2	TRBV9	-	TRBJ2-1	CASSERGGRAFF	TGTGCCAGCAGCGAGCGGGGAGGACGGGCGTTCTTC
12	-	TRBV29-1	-	TRBJ1-1	CSVSQRTTEAFF	TGCAGCGTTTCACAGAGGACCACTGAAGCTTTCTTT
16	-	TRBV6-5	-	TRBJ2-3	CASSYSGGSSTDTQYF	TGTGCCAGCAGTTACTCAGGGGGGTCTAGCACAGATACGCAGTATTTT
15	-	TRBV7-9	-	TRBJ1-1	CASSLRGWVDTEAFF	TGTGCCAGCAGCTTAAGGGGTTGGGTCGACACTGAAGCTTTCTTT
16	TRBD2	TRBV20-1	-	TRBJ2-1	CSARDLSLAGVAEQFF	TGCAGTGCTAGAGATCTTTCCCTAGCGGGAGTGGCTGAGCAGTTCTTC
14	-	TRBV9	-	TRBJ1-6	CASSIRDVASPLHF	TGTGCCAGCAGCATCCGGGACGTTGCCTCACCCCTCCACTTT
14	TRBD2	TRBV28	-	TRBJ2-1	CASTSGGSYNEQFF	TGTGCCAGCACGAGCGGGGGCTCCTACAATGAGCAGTTCTTC
13	-	TRBV19	-	TRBJ1-1	CASSATVNTEAFF	TGTGCCAGTAGTGCGACAGTGAACACTGAAGCTTTCTTT
14	-	TRBV20-1	-	TRBJ2-2	CSAPRGANTGELFF	TGCAGTGCCCCGCGAGGGGCGAACACCGGGGAGCTGTTTTTT
16	-	TRBV28	-	TRBJ1-1	CASRLRSGTGNTEAFF	TGTGCCAGCAGACTTCGGTCAGGGACCGGGAACACTGAAGCTTTCTTT
15	-	TRBV25-1	-	TRBJ2-7	CASSKGRGSSYEQYF	TGTGCCAGCAGTAAGGGTAGGGGATCCTCCTACGAGCAGTACTTC
15	TRBD2	TRBV18	-	TRBJ2-1	CASSRTSEIYNEQFF	TGTGCCAGCTCACGGACTAGCGAAATATACAATGAGCAGTTCTTC
12	-	TRBV20-1	-	TRBJ1-1	CSARGSASEAFF	TGCAGTGCTAGAGGGTCGGCCAGTGAAGCTTTCTTT
14	-	TRBV3-1	-	TRBJ1-2	CASRPRGAGYGYTF	TGTGCCAGCCGACCGCGGGGGGCGGGCTATGGCTACACCTTC
13	-	TRBV5-1	-	TRBJ1-4	CASSIGQREKLFF	TGCGCCAGCAGCATCGGACAGAGGGAAAAACTGTTTTTT
16	TRBD1	TRBV30	-	TRBJ1-4	CAWSTGQGAGNEKLFF	TGTGCCTGGTCCACAGGACAGGGGGCTGGTAATGAAAAACTGTTTTTT
13	TRBD1	TRBV5-1	-	TRBJ1-2	CASSSRDRGDYTF	TGCGCCAGCAGCTCCCGGGACAGAGGCGACTACACCTTC
17	TRBD2	TRBV6-2/TRBV6-3	-	TRBJ2-1	CASSPPASGGAVNEQFF	TGTGCCAGCAGCCCCCCGGCTAGCGGGGGGGCGGTGAATGAGCAGTTCTTC
13	-	TRBV5-6	-	TRBJ1-2	CASSRVPNYGYTF	TGTGCCAGCAGCCGGGTCCCTAACTATGGCTACACCTTC
15	-	TRBV3-1	few	TRBJ2-6	CASSPTVSGANVLTF	TGTGCCAGCAGCCCTACAGTCTCTGGGGCCAACGTCCTGACTTTC
13	-	TRBV7-2	-	TRBJ2-1	CASSLGPGDEQFF	TGTGCCAGCAGCTTAGGCCCGGGGGATGAGCAGTTCTTC
13	-	TRBV6-2/TRBV6-3	-	TRBJ2-2	CASRQGSTGELFF	TGTGCCAGCAGGCAGGGGTCGACCGGGGAGCTGTTTTTT
13	-	TRBV7-2	-	TRBJ2-3	CASSLPPTDTQYF	TGTGCCAGCAGCCTCCCCCCCACAGATACGCAGTATTTT
13	TRBD1	TRBV27	-	TRBJ1-1	CASSLRTGTEAFF	TGTGCCAGCAGCCTAAGGACAGGGACTGAAGCTTTCTTT
13	TRBD1	TRBV6-2/TRBV6-3	-	TRBJ1-2	CASSRQGASGYTF	TGTGCCAGCAGCCGACAGGGGGCGAGTGGCTACACCTTC
17	-	TRBV27	-	TRBJ2-5	CASSRTSFPGTGETQYF	TGTGCCAGCAGTAGAACATCCTTCCCGGGAACTGGGGAGACCCAGTACTTC
14	-	TRBV14	-	TRBJ1-2	CASSHAPSNYGYTF	TGTGCCAGCAGCCACGCTCCTTCTAACTATGGCTACACCTTC
13	-	TRBV27	-	TRBJ2-2	CASSQRLHRELFF	TGTGCCAGCAGTCAAAGACTTCACCGGGAGCTGTTTTTT
12	TRBD1	TRBV29-1	-	TRBJ1-1	CSVGNRGTEAFF	TGCAGCGTTGGCAACAGGGGGACTGAAGCTTTCTTT
14	-	TRBV5-1	-	TRBJ2-7	CASSPPGVPYEQYF	TGCGCCAGCAGCCCTCCAGGAGTACCTTACGAGCAGTACTTC
12	-	TRBV5-8	-	TRBJ1-2	CASSYSLYGYTF	TGTGCCAGCAGCTATAGTCTCTATGGCTACACCTTC
14	-	TRBV20-1	-	TRBJ2-7	CSAARGTGRGEQYF	TGCAGTGCCGCGAGAGGTACAGGGCGGGGCGAGCAGTACTTC
15	-	TRBV4-3	-	TRBJ1-1	CASSQEGGRGSEAFF	TGCGCCAGCAGCCAAGAAGGGGGACGCGGCTCTGAAGCTTTCTTT
15	-	TRBV7-3	once	TRBJ2-5	CASSFGQGNQETQYF	TGTGCCAGCAGCTTCGGGCAGGGCAACCAAGAGACCCAGTACTTC
13	TRBD2	TRBV20-1	-	TRBJ2-7	CSAGRLATYEQYF	TGCAGTGCTGGCCGACTAGCCACCTACGAGCAGTACTTC
13	-	TRBV19	-	TRBJ2-5	CASSTSRGGTQYF	TGTGCCAGTAGTACGTCTAGAGGGGGGACCCAGTACTTC
16	-	TRBV19	-	TRBJ1-2	CASKAAEQSGDDGYTF	TGTGCCAGTAAAGCTGCCGAACAGTCTGGTGATGATGGCTACACCTTC
17	TRBD2	TRBV6-1	-	TRBJ2-7	CASRPYDSGDYSYEQYF	TGTGCCAGTCGACCCTACGACTCGGGGGACTACTCCTACGAGCAGTACTTC
15	-	TRBV7-3	-	TRBJ2-2	CASSLDRSNTGELFF	TGTGCCAGCAGCTTAGACAGGTCTAACACCGGGGAGCTGTTTTTT
14	-	TRBV3-1	-	TRBJ2-7	CASSPGTGSGEQYF	TGTGCCAGCAGCCCCGGGACCGGATCGGGGGAGCAGTACTTC
17	TRBD2	TRBV3-1	-	TRBJ2-3	CASSLTLAGSSTDTQYF	TGTGCCAGCAGCCTTACCTTAGCGGGATCTAGCACAGATACGCAGTATTTT
16	TRBD1	TRBV6-1	once	TRBJ1-6	CASTPGQGIYNSPLHF	TGTGCCAGCACTCCGGGACAGGGTATCTATAATTCACCCCTCCACTTT
12	TRBD2	TRBV18	-	TRBJ2-3	CASSPSRGDPYF	TGTGCCAGCTCACCTTCCCGGGGGGACCCGTATTTT
12	-	TRBV29-1	-	TRBJ2-3	CSVETFTDTQYF	TGCAGCGTTGAAACCTTCACAGATACGCAGTATTTT
16	-	TRBV4-3	-	TRBJ2-4	CASSPRFQDSKNIQYF	TGCGCCAGCAGCCCGCGCTTTCAGGACTCCAAAAACATTCAGTACTTC
14	TRBD1	TRBV10-3	-	TRBJ2-2	CAITGTVNTGELFF	TGTGCCATCACCGGGACAGTGAACACCGGGGAGCTGTTTTTT
12	-	TRBV2	-	TRBJ1-2	CASAGTAYGYTF	TGTGCCAGCGCCGGGACGGCCTATGGCTACACCTTC
19	TRBD1	TRBV27	-	TRBJ2-7	CASSLSIDTRAGQGREQYF	TGTGCCAGCAGTTTATCTATCGACACCCGGGCGGGACAGGGACGCGAGCAGTACTTC